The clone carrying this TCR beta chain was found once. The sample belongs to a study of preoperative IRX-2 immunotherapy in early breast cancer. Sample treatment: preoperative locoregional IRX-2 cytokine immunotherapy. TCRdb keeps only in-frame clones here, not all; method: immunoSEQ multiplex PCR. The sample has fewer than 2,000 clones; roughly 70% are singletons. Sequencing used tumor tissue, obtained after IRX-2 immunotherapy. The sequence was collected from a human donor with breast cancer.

CDR3 sequence (DNA): TGTGCCTGGAGTCTCCCACAGGGGCCCTCTGGAAACACCATATATTTT. This sequence encodes CAWSLPQGPSGNTIYF. The rearrangement links TRBV30 to TRBJ1-3, with TRBD1 matching over 7 bases. The CDR3 spans 16 residues. Germline trimming cut 2 bases from V and 0 bases from J; bases unmatched to any gene: 7. CDR1 GTSNPN and CDR2 SVGIG come from the germline V gene (reference sequence). The full variable domain, completed using reference TRBV30 and TRBJ1-3, is SQTIHQWPATLVQPVGSPLSLECTVEGTSNPNLYWYRQAAGRGLQLLFYSVGIGQISSEVPQNLSASRPQDRQFILSSKKLLLSDSGFYLCAWSLPQGPSGNTIYFGEGSWLTVV.